These 28 T cell receptor beta chains were sequenced from one sample in a study of blood T cell repertoires in COVID-19. Using immunoSEQ multiplex PCR, the repertoire was profiled, and TCRdb retains in-frame clones only, with some absent. The profile shows 110,000 or so clones, 86% of them singletons. The sequencing input was peripheral blood. Every receptor here comes from a man between 65 and 85 years old who had recovered from COVID-19.

The J gene is TRBJ1-1, the V gene TRBV7-9; a weak D match, TRBD1 (6 bases). V was trimmed by 2 bases and J by 4 bases, leaving 11 bases between them. This CDR3 region has 14 residues. The V gene's germline CDR1 is SEHNR and CDR2 FQNEAQ (reference sequence). The CDR3 reads CASSLNRVGTEAFF. The CDR3 DNA reads TGTGCCAGCAGCTTAAACAGGGTGGGCACTGAAGCTTTCTTT.

The chain has TRBV6-6 and TRBJ2-1; 9 nucleotides match TRBD1. V shed 10 bases and J 7 bases; nucleotides not matched to a gene: 5. Per germline, CDR1 MNHNY and CDR2 SVGAGI (reference sequence). The CDR3 length is 12 residues. The CDR3 bases are TGTGCCATCGGGGACAGGGAGAATGAGCAGTTCTTC. As protein: CAIGDRENEQFF.

The chain recombines TRBV2 with TRBJ1-5; 7 bases line up with TRBD1. Germline V gene sequence: CDR1 SNHLY, CDR2 FYNNEI. With 9 bases clipped from V and 4 bases from J, the junction kept 18 bases outside the gene matches. This CDR3 region has 17 residues. CDR3 sequence: CASRGLESVGRNQPQHF. The CDR3, as DNA: TGTGCCAGTAGGGGGCTCGAATCGGTGGGGCGTAATCAGCCCCAGCATTTT.

The V call is TRBV15, the J call TRBJ2-7; D unresolved. The germline V gene encodes CDR1 LNHNV and CDR2 YYDKDF (reference sequence). V was clipped by 2 bases and J by 4 bases, with 9 bases between them. This CDR3 contains 13 residues. The CDR3 region is CATSRSSPYEQYF. The CDR3 region has the DNA TGTGCCACCAGCAGATCAAGCCCTTACGAGCAGTACTTC.

V gene TRBV6-4 combines with J gene TRBJ2-3, with 7 bases aligning to TRBD1. V lost 3 bases and J lost 5; bases outside the gene matches: 2. The CDR3 length is 13 residues. Germline V gene lookup returns CDR1 MRHNA and CDR2 SNTAGT. The CDR3 region is CASSEQGRDTQYF. The DNA for the CDR3 is TGTGCCAGCAGTGAACAGGGGCGAGATACGCAGTATTTT.

This clone came up once. The chain carries TRBV6-4 and TRBJ1-6; maybe TRBD1 (6 bases). Between the trimmed V and J ends, which lost 7 bases and 0 bases, there was a span of 19 bases. The CDR3 runs to 18 residues. The V gene's germline CDR1 is MRHNA and CDR2 SNTAGT. Here the CDR3 DNA reads TGTGCCAGCAACAAGCCGGGACACCCGAGCTCCTATAATTCACCCCTCCACTTT. This translates into CASNKPGHPSSYNSPLHF.

This chain uses TRBV29-1 with TRBJ2-3; the D gene is possibly TRBD2 (6 bases). The V and J ends lost 5 bases and 0 bases respectively, with 12 bases between them. The CDR3 totals 14 residues. Germline V gives CDR1 SQVTM, CDR2 ANQGSEA. The CDR3 nucleotides read TGCAGCGTTAGACTAGTTACTAGCACAGATACGCAGTATTTT. This codes for CSVRLVTSTDTQYF.

The rearrangement uses TRBV19 and TRBJ1-1; D gene ambiguous. The V end was cut by 1 base, the J end by 0 bases, with 3 bases between. The CDR3 totals 13 residues. CDR1 LNHDA and CDR2 SQIVND come from the germline V gene (reference sequence). CDR3 loop: CASSIAMNTEAFF. CDR3 in DNA: TGTGCCAGTAGTATAGCAATGAACACTGAAGCTTTCTTT. The entire variable domain, with the rest obtained from reference TRBV19 and TRBJ1-1, is as follows: DGGITQSPKYLFRKEGQNVTLSCEQNLNHDAMYWYRQDPGQGLRLIYYSQIVNDFQKGDIAEGYSVSREKKESFPLTVTSAQKNPTAFYLCASSIAMNTEAFFGQGTRLTVV.

V gene TRBV3-1 (or the pseudogene TRBV3-2) combines with J gene TRBJ1-1; D remains unclear. With 3 bases removed from V and 3 bases from J, the gap between germline ends came to 8 bases. Germline CDR1 and CDR2: LGHDT and YNNKEL (reference sequence). This CDR3 is 13 amino acids long. The CDR3 spells CASSHQEDTEAFF. The CDR3 DNA reads as TGTGCCAGCAGCCACCAGGAGGACACTGAAGCTTTCTTT.

This clone was counted between two and nine times. This chain joins TRBV7-2 and TRBJ2-3; 9 bases align to TRBD2. The CDR3 is made up of 18 amino acids. V lost 1 base, J lost 3 bases, and 11 bases stayed unmatched. CDR1 and CDR2 from the germline V gene are SGHTA and FQGNSA. CDR3 in DNA: TGTGCCAGCAGCTTAGGTCTAGGCGGGGGGGTGTTTACAGATACGCAGTATTTT. Residues: CASSLGLGGGVFTDTQYF.

This rearrangement joins TRBV6-5 to TRBJ2-1; D is undetermined. This CDR3 contains 15 residues. Trimming cost V 6 bases and J 0 bases, with 12 bases left between them. From germline, CDR1 is MNHEY and CDR2 SVGAGI. The CDR3 spells CASSAVVTSYNEQFF. The CDR3 DNA sequence: TGTGCCAGCAGCGCGGTGGTCACCTCCTACAATGAGCAGTTCTTC.

The chain carries TRBV29-1 and TRBJ2-3; the match to TRBD1 covers 11 bases. CDR1 is SQVTM, CDR2 ANQGSEA, per germline. V shed 4 bases and J 2 bases; nucleotides not matched to a gene: 5. The CDR3 runs to 15 residues. As DNA, the CDR3 is TGCAGCGTTGCCCAGGGACAGGGGGACACAGATACGCAGTATTTT. The encoded protein is CSVAQGQGDTDTQYF.

The chain recombines TRBV2 with TRBJ2-2; D gene uncertain. Germline V gene sequence: CDR1 SNHLY, CDR2 FYNNEI. Deletions cut 4 bases from V and 0 bases from J, with 9 bases between. The CDR3 spans 15 residues. The CDR3 loop is CASSVVGANTGELFF. Here the CDR3 DNA reads TGTGCCAGCAGTGTTGTAGGAGCGAACACCGGGGAGCTGTTTTTT.

This clone was detected only once. This rearrangement joins TRBV29-1 to TRBJ2-3; 10 nucleotides align to TRBD1. This CDR3 is 15 amino acids long. Germline lookup yields CDR1 SQVTM and CDR2 ANQGSEA. Trimming removed 5 bases from V and 0 bases from J; junction bases left unmatched: 5. CDR3: CSVWGQGTSTDTQYF. The CDR3 DNA sequence: TGCAGCGTTTGGGGACAGGGGACTAGCACAGATACGCAGTATTTT.

DNA for the CDR3: TGCGCCAGCAGCTTGTCCCCCGCAGACAAAAACATTCAGTACTTC. Translated: CASSLSPADKNIQYF. This chain joins TRBV5-1 and TRBJ2-4, with D hard to call. The CDR3 runs to 15 residues. V lost 1 base to trimming and J lost 3 bases, with 11 bases between them. In germline, CDR1 is SGHRS, CDR2 YFSETQ.

The chain links TRBV5-6 to TRBJ1-2, with 7 bases that match TRBD1. This CDR3 region has 13 residues. CDR1 is SGHDT, CDR2 YYEEEE, per germline. The J segment lost 5 bases and the V segment lost 4 bases, leaving 5 bases of the junction unmatched. The CDR3 DNA reads TGTGCCAGCAGCCAGGGACAGATTTATGGCTACACCTTC. It translates to CASSQGQIYGYTF.

The chain carries TRBV29-1 and TRBJ2-7, with D tentatively TRBD2 (5 bases). The CDR3 runs to 13 residues. V lost 0 bases to trimming and J lost 5 bases, with 11 bases between them. Per the germline V gene, CDR1 is SQVTM and CDR2 is ANQGSEA. CDR3 sequence (DNA): TGCAGCGTTGAAGAGGCCCCAGCGGACGAGCAGTACTTC. Translating it yields CSVEEAPADEQYF.

The chain couples TRBV28 to TRBJ2-1, with TRBD2 identical over 11 bases. Germline V gene data show CDR1 as MDHEN and CDR2 as SYDVKM. CDR3 length: 15 amino acids. Trimming cost V 4 bases and J 7 bases; bases outside gene matches: 6. The CDR3 here is CASSSLAGVNNEQFF. In nucleotides, the CDR3 is TGTGCCAGCAGTTCACTAGCGGGGGTTAATAATGAGCAGTTCTTC.

The V call is TRBV7-2, the J call TRBJ1-5; D is undetermined. Germline V lookup: CDR1 SGHTA, CDR2 FQGNSA. The CDR3 covers 13 residues. With 1 base removed from V and 7 bases from J, the gap between germline ends came to 8 bases. CDR3 protein: CASSLDRGQPQHF. CDR3 DNA sequence: TGTGCCAGCAGCTTAGATCGAGGGCAGCCCCAGCATTTT.

This rearrangement joins TRBV18 to TRBJ2-7, with TRBD1 matching 10 bases. Germline CDR1 and CDR2: KGHSH and LQKENI. The CDR3 is made up of 14 amino acids. Losses at the gene ends were 4 bases for V and 8 bases for J; bases not matched to a gene: 8. The CDR3 DNA follows: TGTGCCAGCTCACACCGGGACAGGGGACTTCAGCAGTACTTC. Protein sequence: CASSHRDRGLQQYF.

This rearrangement joins TRBV27 to TRBJ2-1, with D possibly matching TRBD2 (6 bases). Germline V gene sequence: CDR1 MNHEY, CDR2 SMNVEV (reference sequence). Trimming stripped 6 bases from V and 6 bases from J, with 18 bases between. The CDR3 runs to 15 residues. CDR3 sequence (DNA): TGTGCCAGCAGCCCGCGGCGGAGGGGAGGCAATGAGCAGTTCTTC. It yields the protein CASSPRRRGGNEQFF.

The J gene is TRBJ2-1, the V gene TRBV11-2, with TRBD2 as a possible D gene (7 bases). CDR3 size: 16 residues. V lost 1 base to trimming and J lost 7 bases, with 17 bases between them. Germline CDR1 and CDR2: SGHAT and FQNNGV. The CDR3 coding sequence is TGTGCCAGCAGCTTAGGTCCGGGGGGCCTTTTGAATGAGCAGTTCTTC. Its translation is CASSLGPGGLLNEQFF.

The chain is built from TRBV2 and TRBJ1-6; a weak D match, TRBD1 (5 bases). V was clipped by 6 bases and J by 7 bases, with 16 bases between them. Germline V gene data show CDR1 as SNHLY and CDR2 as FYNNEI. This CDR3 comprises 15 residues. The CDR3 spells CASSEEGQVNSPLHF. CDR3 coding DNA: TGTGCCAGCAGCGAGGAGGGGCAGGTGAATTCACCCCTCCACTTT.

CDR3 sequence (DNA): TGTGCCAGCAGCGCCACCGGGACAGGGGGAAACACCATATATTTT. It specifies CASSATGTGGNTIYF. The chain recombines TRBV9 with TRBJ1-3, with 9 bases lining up with TRBD1. Germline assignment: CDR1 SGDLS and CDR2 YYNGEE. CDR3 size: 15 residues. The trim removed 3 bases at V and 4 bases at J, leaving 5 bases unmatched.

The chain employs TRBV5-1 and TRBJ1-2; D is uncertain. Germline lookup yields CDR1 SGHRS and CDR2 YFSETQ. Trimming left V 4 bases short and J 0 bases short, with 7 bases between. The CDR3 is 13 residues long. The CDR3 sequence: CASSPTSNYGYTF. The DNA of the CDR3 is TGCGCCAGCAGCCCGACATCTAACTATGGCTACACCTTC.

The chain uses TRBV30 and TRBJ2-3; D is ambiguous. The CDR3 sequence is 11 residues long. Deletions cut 1 base from V and 9 bases from J, with 8 bases between. Per the germline V gene, CDR1 is GTSNPN and CDR2 is SVGIG (reference sequence). The CDR3 nucleotides are TGTGCCTGGAGTGGGAGAAGGACGCAGTATTTT. It yields the protein CAWSGRRTQYF.

The chain combines TRBV5-1 with TRBJ2-7; TRBD1 matches at 10 bases. The CDR3 is 18 residues long. J gave up 0 bases and V 2 bases, and 11 bases lay outside the gene matches. Germline CDR1 SGHRS, CDR2 YFSETQ. The CDR3 sequence: CASSLFVLGTGVSYEQYF. The CDR3 nucleotides read TGCGCCAGCAGCTTATTTGTTTTAGGGACAGGGGTCTCCTACGAGCAGTACTTC.

This chain connects TRBV5-1 to TRBJ2-7; 8 nucleotides align to TRBD1. CDR3 size: 17 residues. V gave up 0 bases and J gave up 2 bases; unmatched junction bases: 10. Germline lookup yields CDR1 SGHRS and CDR2 YFSETQ. For the CDR3, the DNA is TGCGCCAGCAGCTTGGGGCCAGACAGGGGATACCCCTACGAGCAGTACTTC. It is translated as CASSLGPDRGYPYEQYF.